This T cell receptor beta chain was observed in a study of T-cell reconstitution after alpha-beta-depleted transplantation in children. Whole-study findings and limits: Newly produced T cells mostly accounted for T-cell counts and diversity one year post-transplant.

CDR1 and CDR2 (germline): LGHDT, YNNKEL (reference sequence). Trimming at V came to 0 bases and at J to 6 bases, leaving 4 bases not matched to a gene. The CDR3 has 16 residues. As to this clonotype: The antigen is not known.

Using unique molecular identifiers, the investigators prepared the TCRbeta library. A single record per CDR3 protein comes from TCRdb applying MiXCR to the PCR reads. This sample has about 980,000 distinct CDR3 sequences, with about 30% found just once. This specimen was PBMCs, mostly from graft donor cells, taken 360 days after TCRalphabeta/CD19-depleted stem cell transplant. This TCR was sampled from a boy younger than two who had a stem cell transplant for SCID, so the T cells may come from the graft donor. V is TRBV3-1 and J is TRBJ2-1; 11 bases are shared with TRBD2. The CDR3 region is CASSQEGLAAGNEQFF. The DNA of the CDR3 is TGTGCCAGCAGCCAAGAGGGACTAGCGGCTGGCAATGAGCAGTTCTTC.